This TCR beta chain derives from a study of T-cell reconstitution after alpha-beta-depleted transplantation in children. Germline assignment: CDR1 DFQATT and CDR2 SNEGSKA (reference sequence). CDR3 length: 15 amino acids. Using unique molecular identifiers, the investigators prepared the TCRbeta library. A single record per CDR3 protein comes from TCRdb applying MiXCR to the PCR reads. The table shows about 580,000 distinct CDR3 sequences, with more than 20% occurring only once. Broader study findings: When one year had passed after transplant, most T-cell counts and diversity came from newly produced T cells. Elevated TCRbeta diversity at day 60 was traced, in some patients, to surviving recipient T cells and thymic progenitors.

This clonotype was detected only a few times. The antigen is undetermined. The sequence came from a boy younger than two who had a stem cell transplant for acute myeloid leukemia, so the T cells may come from the graft donor. This chain uses TRBV20-1 with TRBJ1-4, with 10 positions matching TRBD1. The source material was PBMCs, mostly from graft donor cells, sampled 360 days after TCRalphabeta/CD19-depleted stem cell transplant. CDR3 loop: CCSGTGVTTNEKLFF. The CDR3 coding sequence is TGCTGCTCGGGGACAGGGGTTACAACTAATGAAAAACTGTTTTTT.